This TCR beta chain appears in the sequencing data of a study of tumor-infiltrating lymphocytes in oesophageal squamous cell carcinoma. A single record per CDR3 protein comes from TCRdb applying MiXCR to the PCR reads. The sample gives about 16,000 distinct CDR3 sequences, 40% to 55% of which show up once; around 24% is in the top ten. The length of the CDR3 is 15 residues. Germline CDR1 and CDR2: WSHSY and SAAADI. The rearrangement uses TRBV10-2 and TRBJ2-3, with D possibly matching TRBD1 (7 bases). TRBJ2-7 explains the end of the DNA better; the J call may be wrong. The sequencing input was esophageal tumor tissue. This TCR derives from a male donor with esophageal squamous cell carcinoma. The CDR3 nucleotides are TGCGCCAGCATTCCGTCTAGGCAGGGGGGTTACGAGCAGTACTTC. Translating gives CASIPSRQGGYEQYF.